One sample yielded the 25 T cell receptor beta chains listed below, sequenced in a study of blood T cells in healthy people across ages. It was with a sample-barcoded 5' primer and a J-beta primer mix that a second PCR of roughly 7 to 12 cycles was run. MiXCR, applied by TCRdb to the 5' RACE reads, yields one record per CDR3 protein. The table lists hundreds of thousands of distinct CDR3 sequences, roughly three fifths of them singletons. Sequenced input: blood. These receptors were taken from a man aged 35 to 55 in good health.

The DNA of the CDR3 is TGTGCCAGCAGCTTAGTTCGACAGAACACCGGGGAGCTGTTTTTT. It codes for CASSLVRQNTGELFF. The genes are TRBV7-2 and TRBJ2-2; no reliable D call. There are 15 residues in the CDR3. V was trimmed by 1 base and J by 1 base, leaving 7 bases between them. Germline lookup yields CDR1 SGHTA and CDR2 FQGNSA. Full variable domain (missing parts from reference TRBV7-2 and TRBJ2-2): GAGVSQSPSNKVTEKGKDVELRCDPISGHTALYWYRQSLGQGLEFLIYFQGNSAPDKSGLPSDRFSAERTGGSVSTLTIQRTQQEDSAVYLCASSLVRQNTGELFFGEGSRLTVL.

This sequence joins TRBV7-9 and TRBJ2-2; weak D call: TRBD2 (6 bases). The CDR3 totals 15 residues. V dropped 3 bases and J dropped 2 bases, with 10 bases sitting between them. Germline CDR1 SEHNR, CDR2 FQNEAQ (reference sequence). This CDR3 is CASSLTLANTGELFF. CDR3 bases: TGTGCCAGCAGCTTGACACTAGCCAACACCGGGGAGCTGTTTTTT. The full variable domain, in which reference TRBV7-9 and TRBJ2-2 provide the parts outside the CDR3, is DTGVSQNPRHKITKRGQNVTFRCDPISEHNRLYWYRQTLGQGPEFLTYFQNEAQLEKSRLLSDRFSAERPKGSFSTLEIQRTEQGDSAMYLCASSLTLANTGELFFGEGSRLTVL.

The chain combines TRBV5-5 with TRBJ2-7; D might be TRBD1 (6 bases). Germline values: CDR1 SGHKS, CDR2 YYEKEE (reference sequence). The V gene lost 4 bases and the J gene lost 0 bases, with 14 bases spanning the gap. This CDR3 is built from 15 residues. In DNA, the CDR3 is TGTGCCAGCAGCCCGATCAGGGGAGTCTCCTACGAGCAGTACTTC. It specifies CASSPIRGVSYEQYF.

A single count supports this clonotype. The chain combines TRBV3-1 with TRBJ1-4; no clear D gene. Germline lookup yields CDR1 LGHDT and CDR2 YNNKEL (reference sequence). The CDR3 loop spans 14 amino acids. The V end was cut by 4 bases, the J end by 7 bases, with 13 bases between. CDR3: CASSREASGEKLFF. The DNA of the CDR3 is TGTGCCAGCAGCCGAGAGGCCAGCGGTGAAAAACTGTTTTTT.

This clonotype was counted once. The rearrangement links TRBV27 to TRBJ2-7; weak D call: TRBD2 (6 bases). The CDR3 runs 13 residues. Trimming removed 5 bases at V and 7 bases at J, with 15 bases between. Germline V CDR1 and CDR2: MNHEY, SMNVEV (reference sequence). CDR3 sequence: CASSSGSLLEQYF. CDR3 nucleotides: TGTGCCAGCAGTAGCGGGTCCCTCTTGGAGCAGTACTTC.

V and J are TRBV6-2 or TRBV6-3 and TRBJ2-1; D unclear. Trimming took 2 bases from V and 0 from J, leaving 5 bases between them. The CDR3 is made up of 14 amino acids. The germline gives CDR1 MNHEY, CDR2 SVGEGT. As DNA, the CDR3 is TGTGCCAGCAGTTACACGGGCTCCTACAATGAGCAGTTCTTC. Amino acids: CASSYTGSYNEQFF.

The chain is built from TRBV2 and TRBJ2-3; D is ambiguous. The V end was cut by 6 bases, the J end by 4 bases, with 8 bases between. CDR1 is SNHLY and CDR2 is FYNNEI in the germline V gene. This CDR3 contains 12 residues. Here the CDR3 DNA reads TGTGCCAGCAGCCCTCTTCCAGATACGCAGTATTTT. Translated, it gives CASSPLPDTQYF.

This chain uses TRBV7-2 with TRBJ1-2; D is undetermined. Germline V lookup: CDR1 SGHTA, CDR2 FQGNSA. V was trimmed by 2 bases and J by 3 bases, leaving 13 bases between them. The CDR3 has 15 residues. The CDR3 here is CASSLTWESYYGYTF. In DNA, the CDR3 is TGTGCCAGCAGCTTAACTTGGGAGTCCTACTATGGCTACACCTTC.

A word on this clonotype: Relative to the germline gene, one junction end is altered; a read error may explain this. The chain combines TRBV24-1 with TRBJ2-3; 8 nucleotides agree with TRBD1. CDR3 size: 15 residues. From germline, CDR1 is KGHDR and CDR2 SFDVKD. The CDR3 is CATRDRAGSTDTRYF. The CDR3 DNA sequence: TGTGCCACCAGGGACAGGGCCGGTAGCACAGATACGCGGTATTTT.

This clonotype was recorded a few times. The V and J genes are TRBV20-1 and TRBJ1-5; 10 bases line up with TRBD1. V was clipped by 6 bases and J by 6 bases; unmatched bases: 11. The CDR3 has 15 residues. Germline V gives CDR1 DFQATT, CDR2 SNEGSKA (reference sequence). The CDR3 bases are TGCAGTGCCAGTCAACGGGACAGGGGTAGTCAGCCCCAGCATTTT. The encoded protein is CSASQRDRGSQPQHF.

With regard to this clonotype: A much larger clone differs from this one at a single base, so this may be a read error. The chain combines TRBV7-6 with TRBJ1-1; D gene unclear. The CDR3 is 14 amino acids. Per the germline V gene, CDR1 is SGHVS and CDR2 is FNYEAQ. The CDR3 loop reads CVSSPTGLNTEAFF. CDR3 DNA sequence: TGTGTCAGCAGCCCGACGGGGTTGAACACTGAAGCTTTCTTT.

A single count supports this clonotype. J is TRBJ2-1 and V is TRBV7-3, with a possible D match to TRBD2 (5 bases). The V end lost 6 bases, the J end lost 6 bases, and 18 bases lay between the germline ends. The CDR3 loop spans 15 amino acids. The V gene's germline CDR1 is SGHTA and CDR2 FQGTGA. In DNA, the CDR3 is TGTGCCAGCAGTCCTGGCGGGTCCTTGGTCAATGAGCAGTTCTTC. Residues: CASSPGGSLVNEQFF.

This CDR3 reads CASRGTGFDSPLHF. The CDR3 DNA reads TGTGCCAGCAGAGGTACAGGGTTCGATTCACCCCTCCACTTT. This rearrangement joins TRBV7-3 to TRBJ1-6; the D gene is possibly TRBD1 (6 bases). Trimming took 6 bases from V and 8 from J, leaving 14 bases between them. This CDR3 contains 14 residues. Germline V gene lookup returns CDR1 SGHTA and CDR2 FQGTGA.

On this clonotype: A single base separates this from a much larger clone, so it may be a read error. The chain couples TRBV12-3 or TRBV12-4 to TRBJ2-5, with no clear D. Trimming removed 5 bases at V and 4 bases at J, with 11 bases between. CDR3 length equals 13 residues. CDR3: CASSERTRETQYF. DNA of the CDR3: TGTGCCAGCAGTGAGAGGACCCGAGAGACCCAGTACTTC.

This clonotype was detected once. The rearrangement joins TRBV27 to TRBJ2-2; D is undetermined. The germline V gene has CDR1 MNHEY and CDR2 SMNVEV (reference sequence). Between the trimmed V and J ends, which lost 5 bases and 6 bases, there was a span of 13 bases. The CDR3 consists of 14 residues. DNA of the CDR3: TGTGCCAGCAGTCCCCCTATCTCCCCCGGGGAGCTGTTTTTT. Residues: CASSPPISPGELFF.

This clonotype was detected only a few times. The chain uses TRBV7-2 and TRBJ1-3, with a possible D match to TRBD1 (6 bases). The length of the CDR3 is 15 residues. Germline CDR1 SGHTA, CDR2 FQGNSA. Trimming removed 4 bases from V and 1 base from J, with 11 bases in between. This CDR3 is CASSSTTGSGNTIYF. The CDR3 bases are TGTGCCAGCAGCTCCACTACAGGGTCTGGAAACACCATATATTTT.

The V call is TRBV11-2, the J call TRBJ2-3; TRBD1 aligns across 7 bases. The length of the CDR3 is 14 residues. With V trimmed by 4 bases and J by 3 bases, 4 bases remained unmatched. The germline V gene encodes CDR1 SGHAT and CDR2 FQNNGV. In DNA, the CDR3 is TGTGCCAGCAGCTCACGGGACAGAACAGATACGCAGTATTTT. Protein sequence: CASSSRDRTDTQYF.

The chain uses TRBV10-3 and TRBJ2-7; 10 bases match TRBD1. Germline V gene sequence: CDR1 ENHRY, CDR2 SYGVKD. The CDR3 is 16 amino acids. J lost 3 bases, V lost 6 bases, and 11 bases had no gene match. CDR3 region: CAIRADRGLKGYEQYF. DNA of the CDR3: TGTGCCATCAGGGCAGACAGGGGGCTTAAGGGCTACGAGCAGTACTTC.

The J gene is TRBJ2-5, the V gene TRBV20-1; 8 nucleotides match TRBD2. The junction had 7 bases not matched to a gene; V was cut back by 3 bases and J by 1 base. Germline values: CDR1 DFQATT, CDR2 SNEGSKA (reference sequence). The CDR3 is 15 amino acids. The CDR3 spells CSARPGLDFQETQYF. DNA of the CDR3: TGCAGTGCTAGGCCGGGACTAGATTTCCAAGAGACCCAGTACTTC.

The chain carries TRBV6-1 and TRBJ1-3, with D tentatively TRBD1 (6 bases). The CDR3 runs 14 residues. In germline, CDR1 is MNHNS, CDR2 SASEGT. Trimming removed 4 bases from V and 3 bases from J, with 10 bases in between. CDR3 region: CASSAGHDGNTIYF. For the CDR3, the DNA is TGTGCCAGCAGTGCGGGACATGATGGAAACACCATATATTTT.

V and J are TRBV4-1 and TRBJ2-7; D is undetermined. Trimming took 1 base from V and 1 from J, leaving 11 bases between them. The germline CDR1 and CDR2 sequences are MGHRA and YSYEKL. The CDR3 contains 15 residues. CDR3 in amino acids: CASSQVLTRSYEQYF. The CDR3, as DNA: TGCGCCAGCAGCCAAGTTCTAACCAGGTCCTACGAGCAGTACTTC.

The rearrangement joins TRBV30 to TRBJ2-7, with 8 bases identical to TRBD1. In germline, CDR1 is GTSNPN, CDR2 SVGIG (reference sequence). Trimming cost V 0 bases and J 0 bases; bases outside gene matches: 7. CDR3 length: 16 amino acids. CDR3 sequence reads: CAWSVGSRGRSYEQYF. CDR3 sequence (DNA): TGTGCCTGGAGTGTAGGGTCCAGGGGGCGCTCCTACGAGCAGTACTTC.

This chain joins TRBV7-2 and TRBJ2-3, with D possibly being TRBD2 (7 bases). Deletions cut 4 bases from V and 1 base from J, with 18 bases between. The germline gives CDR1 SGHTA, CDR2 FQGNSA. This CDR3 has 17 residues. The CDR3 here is CASSSSGGGRGTDTQYF. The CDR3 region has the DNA TGTGCCAGCAGCTCCAGTGGGGGGGGGCGAGGCACAGATACGCAGTATTTT.

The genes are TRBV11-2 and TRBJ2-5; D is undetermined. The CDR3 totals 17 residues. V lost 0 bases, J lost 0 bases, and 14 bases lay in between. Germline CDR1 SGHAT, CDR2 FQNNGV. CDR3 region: CASSLDERSLYQETQYF. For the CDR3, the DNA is TGTGCCAGCAGCTTAGATGAGAGGAGCCTATACCAAGAGACCCAGTACTTC. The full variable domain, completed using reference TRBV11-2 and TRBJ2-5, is EAGVAQSPRYKIIEKRQSVAFWCNPISGHATLYWYQQILGQGPKLLIQFQNNGVVDDSQLPKDRFSAERLKGVDSTLKIQPAKLEDSAVYLCASSLDERSLYQETQYFGPGTRLLVL.

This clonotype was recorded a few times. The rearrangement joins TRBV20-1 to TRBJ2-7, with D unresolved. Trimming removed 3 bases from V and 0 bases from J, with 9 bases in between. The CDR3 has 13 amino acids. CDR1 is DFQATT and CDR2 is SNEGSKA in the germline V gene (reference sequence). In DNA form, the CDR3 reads TGCAGTGCTAGTCGAGTCGACTCCTACGAGCAGTACTTC. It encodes CSASRVDSYEQYF.